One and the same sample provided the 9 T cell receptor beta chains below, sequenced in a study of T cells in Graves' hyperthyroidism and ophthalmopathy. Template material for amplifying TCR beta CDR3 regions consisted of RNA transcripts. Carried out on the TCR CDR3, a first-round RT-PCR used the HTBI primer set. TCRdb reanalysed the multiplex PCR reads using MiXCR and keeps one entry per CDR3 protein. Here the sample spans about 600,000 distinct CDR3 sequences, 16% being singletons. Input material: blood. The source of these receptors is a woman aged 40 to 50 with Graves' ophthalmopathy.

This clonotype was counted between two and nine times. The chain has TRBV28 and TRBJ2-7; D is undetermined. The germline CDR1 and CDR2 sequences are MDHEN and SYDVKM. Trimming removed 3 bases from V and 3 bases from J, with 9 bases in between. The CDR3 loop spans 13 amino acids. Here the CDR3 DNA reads TGTGCCAGCAGTTTTAACAATGACTACGAGCAGTACTTC. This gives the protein CASSFNNDYEQYF.

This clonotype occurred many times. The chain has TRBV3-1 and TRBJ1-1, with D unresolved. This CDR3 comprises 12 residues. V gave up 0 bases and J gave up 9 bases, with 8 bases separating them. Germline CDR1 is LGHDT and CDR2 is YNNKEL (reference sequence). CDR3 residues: CASSQETTQAFF. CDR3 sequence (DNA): TGTGCCAGCAGCCAAGAGACAACGCAAGCTTTCTTT. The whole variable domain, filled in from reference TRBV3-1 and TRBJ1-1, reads DTAVSQTPKYLVTQMGNDKSIKCEQNLGHDTMYWYKQDSKKFLKIMFSYNNKELIINETVPNRFSPKSPDKAHLNLHINSLELGDSAVYFCASSQETTQAFFGQGTRLTVV.

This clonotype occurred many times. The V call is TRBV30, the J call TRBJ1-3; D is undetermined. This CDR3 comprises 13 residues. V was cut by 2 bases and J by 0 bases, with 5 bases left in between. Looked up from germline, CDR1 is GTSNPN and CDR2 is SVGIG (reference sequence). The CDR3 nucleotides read TGTGCCTGGAGTATCCTCTCTGGAAACACCATATATTTT. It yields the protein CAWSILSGNTIYF.

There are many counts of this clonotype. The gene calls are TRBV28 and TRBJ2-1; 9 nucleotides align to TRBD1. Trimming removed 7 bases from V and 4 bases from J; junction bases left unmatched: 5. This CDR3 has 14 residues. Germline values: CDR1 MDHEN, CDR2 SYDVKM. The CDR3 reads CASITGQGYNEQFF. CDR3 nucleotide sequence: TGTGCCAGCATTACGGGACAGGGTTACAATGAGCAGTTCTTC.

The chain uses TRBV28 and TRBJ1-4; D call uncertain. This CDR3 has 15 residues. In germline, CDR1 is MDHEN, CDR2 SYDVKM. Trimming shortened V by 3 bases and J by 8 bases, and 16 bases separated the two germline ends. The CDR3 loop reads CASSFSGYRIEKLFF. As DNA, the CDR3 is TGTGCCAGCAGTTTTTCGGGCTACCGAATCGAAAAACTGTTTTTT.

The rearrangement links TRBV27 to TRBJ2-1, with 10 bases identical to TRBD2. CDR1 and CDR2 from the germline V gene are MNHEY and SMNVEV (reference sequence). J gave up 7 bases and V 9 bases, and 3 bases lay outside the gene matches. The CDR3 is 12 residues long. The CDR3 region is CASASGGNEQFF. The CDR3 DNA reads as TGTGCCAGTGCTAGCGGGGGAAATGAGCAGTTCTTC.

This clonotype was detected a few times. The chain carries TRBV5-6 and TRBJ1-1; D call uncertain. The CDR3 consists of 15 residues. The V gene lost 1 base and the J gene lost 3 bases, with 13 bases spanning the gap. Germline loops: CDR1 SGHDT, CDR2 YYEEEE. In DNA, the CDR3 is TGTGCCAGCAGCTTGTTTGCGGGCGTCTACACTGAAGCTTTCTTT. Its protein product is CASSLFAGVYTEAFF.

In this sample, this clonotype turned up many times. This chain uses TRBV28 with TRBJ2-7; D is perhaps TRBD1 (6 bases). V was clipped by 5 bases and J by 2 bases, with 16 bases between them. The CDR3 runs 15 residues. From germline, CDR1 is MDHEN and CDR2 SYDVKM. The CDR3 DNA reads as TGTGCCAGCAGTCTAGGACAGCCTACGACCTACGAGCAGTACTTC. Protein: CASSLGQPTTYEQYF.

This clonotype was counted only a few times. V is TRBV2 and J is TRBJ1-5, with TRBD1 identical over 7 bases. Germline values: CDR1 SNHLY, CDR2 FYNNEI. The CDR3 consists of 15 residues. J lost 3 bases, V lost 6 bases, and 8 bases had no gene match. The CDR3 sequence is CASREDRLDNQPQHF. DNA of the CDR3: TGTGCCAGCAGAGAGGACAGGTTAGACAATCAGCCCCAGCATTTT.